Presented here are 3 T cell receptor beta chains from one specimen sequenced in a study of hypomethylating agent response in myelodysplastic syndrome. Method: immunoSEQ multiplex PCR; TCRdb's copy keeps in-frame clones and lacks some. The sample records nearly 2,000 clones, about 86% being singletons. The sequencing here drew on bone marrow, taken before or after starting hypomethylating agent treatment for myelodysplastic syndrome (not recorded which). These receptors were collected from a human donor with myelodysplastic syndrome.

J is TRBJ1-2 and V is TRBV7-8, with a tentative D call TRBD1 (5 bases). V was cut by 5 bases and J by 5 bases, with 18 bases left in between. The V gene's germline CDR1 is SGHVS and CDR2 FQNEAQ. The length of the CDR3 is 15 residues. The CDR3 here is CASSLGTASPYGYTF. CDR3 DNA: TGTGCCAGCAGCCTAGGGACGGCTTCCCCTTATGGCTACACCTTC.

Remarks on this clone: A much larger clone lies one base from this, so it may be a read error. Other DNA sequences in the same sample also yield this CDR3. CDR3: CASSLVGEGLSDKQYF. Written as DNA, the CDR3 is TGTGCCAGCAGCTTAGTCGGAGAAGGATTAAGTGACAAGCAGTACTTC. This sequence joins TRBV7-9 and TRBJ2-7; D gene unclear. Germline V CDR1 and CDR2: SEHNR, FQNEAQ (reference sequence). CDR3 size: 16 residues. V shed 1 base and J shed 8 bases, with 21 bases lying between them.

The chain employs TRBV5-6 and TRBJ2-7, with D possibly matching TRBD1 (6 bases). Germline-derived CDR1 and CDR2 are SGHDT and YYEEEE. CDR3 length equals 13 residues. V lost 3 bases and J 1 base, leaving 8 bases between the germline ends. As DNA, the CDR3 is TGTGCCAGCAGCTACGGACAGTCCTACGAGCAGTACTTC. It specifies CASSYGQSYEQYF.